The 21 T cell receptor beta chains listed next were all sequenced from one sample in a study of blood T cell repertoires in COVID-19. Sequencing used immunoSEQ multiplex PCR; TCRdb keeps in-frame clones, though not all of them. The profile shows 360,000 or so clones, 75% to 90% of them singletons. Sequenced sample: PBMCs or T cells enriched from blood (not recorded which). These receptors came from a woman aged 50 to 65 who had recovered from COVID-19.

This clone was seen once. The V and J genes are TRBV27 and TRBJ1-2, with D possibly TRBD1 on 6 matching bases. Per germline, CDR1 MNHEY and CDR2 SMNVEV (reference sequence). The length of the CDR3 is 15 residues. V lost 1 base and J 0 bases, leaving 9 bases between the germline ends. This CDR3 reads CASSLLGGANYGYTF. The CDR3 coding sequence is TGTGCCAGCAGTTTATTAGGGGGAGCTAACTATGGCTACACCTTC.

This clone was detected only once. This chain links TRBV18 with TRBJ1-5, with a weak D call TRBD1 (5 bases). Between the trimmed V and J ends, which lost 1 base and 0 bases, there was a span of 7 bases. CDR1 and CDR2 from the germline V gene are KGHSH and LQKENI. This CDR3 contains 15 residues. CDR3 loop: CASSPRGPSNQPQHF. The CDR3 DNA reads TGTGCCAGCTCACCACGGGGCCCTAGCAATCAGCCCCAGCATTTT.

This chain uses TRBV19 with TRBJ1-2; the D gene is possibly TRBD1 (6 bases). The germline V and J ends were trimmed by 4 bases and 6 bases, with 30 bases remaining between them. The CDR3 is 19 residues long. Germline-derived CDR1 and CDR2 are LNHDA and SQIVND (reference sequence). The CDR3 here is CASSTTAGTTVGEWDGYTF. DNA for the CDR3: TGTGCCAGTAGTACGACAGCCGGGACAACGGTTGGTGAATGGGATGGCTACACCTTC.

The chain has TRBV5-1 and TRBJ2-1, with 9 bases that match TRBD2. Germline trimming cut 4 bases from V and 3 bases from J; bases unmatched to any gene: 11. This CDR3 contains 17 residues. Looked up from germline, CDR1 is SGHRS and CDR2 is YFSETQ. CDR3 residues: CASSLPLAGDFYNEQFF. Here the CDR3 DNA reads TGCGCCAGCAGCCTCCCATTAGCGGGGGACTTCTACAATGAGCAGTTCTTC. The full variable domain, in which reference TRBV5-1 and TRBJ2-1 provide the parts outside the CDR3, is KAGVTQTPRYLIKTRGQQVTLSCSPISGHRSVSWYQQTPGQGLQFLFEYFSETQRNKGNFPGRFSGRQFSNSRSEMNVSTLELGDSALYLCASSLPLAGDFYNEQFFGPGTRLTVL.

V usage is TRBV28 and J usage is TRBJ1-1, with a tentative D call TRBD1 (6 bases). This CDR3 has 15 residues. CDR1 MDHEN and CDR2 SYDVKM come from the germline V gene. The ends were cut back, 8 bases at V and 4 bases at J, with 20 bases in the middle. The CDR3 nucleotides read TGTGCCAGCCTCAGCCCCTCAGGGGCCTCCACTGAAGCTTTCTTT. This gives the protein CASLSPSGASTEAFF.

This clone was detected only a few times. The chain is built from TRBV6-5 and TRBJ1-2; perhaps TRBD1 as D (6 bases). From germline, CDR1 is MNHEY and CDR2 SVGAGI. This CDR3 has 13 amino acids. V was shortened by 6 bases and J by 2 bases, with 10 bases between the two germline ends. CDR3 loop: CASSLGQNYGYTF. DNA for the CDR3: TGTGCCAGCAGCCTCGGACAGAACTATGGCTACACCTTC.

V usage is TRBV18 and J usage is TRBJ1-2; TRBD1 matches 7 bases. Trimming took 3 bases from V and 8 from J; bases not matched to a gene: 12. The CDR3 sequence is 15 residues long. Germline CDR1 is KGHSH and CDR2 is LQKENI. The CDR3 is CASSPGQSTQEGYTF. The CDR3 DNA reads TGTGCCAGCTCACCGGGACAGTCAACTCAGGAAGGCTACACCTTC. Filled out from reference TRBV18 and TRBJ1-2, the complete variable domain reads NAGVMQNPRHLVRRRGQEARLRCSPMKGHSHVYWYRQLPEEGLKFMVYLQKENIIDESGMPKERFSAEFPKEGPSILRIQQVVRGDSAAYFCASSPGQSTQEGYTFGSGTRLTVV.

This chain links TRBV3-1 (or the pseudogene TRBV3-2) with TRBJ2-2; 7 nucleotides agree with TRBD1. This CDR3 contains 16 residues. Germline trimming cut 4 bases from V and 3 bases from J; bases unmatched to any gene: 8. CDR1 and CDR2 from the germline V gene are LGHDT and YNNKEL (reference sequence). Here the CDR3 DNA reads TGTGCCAGCAGCCTACAGACAGGGCCGGACACCGGGGAGCTGTTTTTT. It encodes CASSLQTGPDTGELFF.

The genes are TRBV19 and TRBJ2-6, with D perhaps matching TRBD1 (6 bases). The germline CDR1 and CDR2 sequences are LNHDA and SQIVND (reference sequence). The CDR3 has 20 residues. Trimming took 1 base from V and 0 from J, leaving 19 bases between them. The CDR3 nucleotides are TGTGCCAGTAGTATAGGTCTCTCCGGACAGTTTTACTCTGGGGCCAACGTCCTGACTTTC. Residues: CASSIGLSGQFYSGANVLTF.

This chain uses TRBV19 with TRBJ2-7, with TRBD2 matching over 10 bases. Germline V gene sequence: CDR1 LNHDA, CDR2 SQIVND (reference sequence). This CDR3 has 15 amino acids. The V and J ends lost 6 bases and 3 bases, in that order; junction bases with no gene match: 8. The CDR3 sequence is CASSQAAGGRYEQYF. The CDR3 DNA follows: TGTGCCAGTAGCCAGGCAGCGGGAGGGCGCTACGAGCAGTACTTC.

The V and J genes are TRBV7-8 and TRBJ1-1, with a possible D match to TRBD1 (5 bases). The CDR3 extends over 12 amino acids. V was shortened by 6 bases and J by 7 bases, with 12 bases between the two germline ends. CDR1 and CDR2 (germline): SGHVS, FQNEAQ. The CDR3 region is CASSYDRDEAFF. In DNA, the CDR3 is TGTGCCAGCAGTTACGACAGAGATGAAGCTTTCTTT.

The chain couples TRBV4-1 to TRBJ2-5; D is perhaps TRBD1 (6 bases). Germline CDR1 MGHRA, CDR2 YSYEKL. This CDR3 has 15 amino acids. V dropped 3 bases and J dropped 5 bases, with 16 bases sitting between them. The DNA for the CDR3 is TGCGCCAGCAGCCACCAACAGGGTGCGGTGGAGACCCAGTACTTC. Its protein product is CASSHQQGAVETQYF.

J is TRBJ1-2 and V is TRBV5-6; 8 bases align to TRBD1. In germline, CDR1 is SGHDT, CDR2 YYEEEE. The CDR3 is 13 amino acids. The V segment lost 5 bases and the J segment 5 bases; nucleotides outside the gene matches: 5. The CDR3 DNA reads TGTGCCAGCAGGCGGACAGGGAGTTATGGCTACACCTTC. Protein sequence: CASRRTGSYGYTF.

The CDR3 coding sequence is TGCGCCAGCACCCGGACAGGGACCTACGAGCAGTACTTC. It translates to CASTRTGTYEQYF. The chain combines TRBV5-1 with TRBJ2-7, with 8 bases matching TRBD1. The V gene end was trimmed by 6 bases and the J gene end by 2 bases; junction bases not matched to a gene: 4. This CDR3 contains 13 residues. Looked up from germline, CDR1 is SGHRS and CDR2 is YFSETQ.

As regards this clone: The sample holds other DNA sequences that translate to the same CDR3. The chain couples TRBV5-1 to TRBJ1-2; D is unclear. The CDR3 is 14 amino acids. Germline CDR1 SGHRS, CDR2 YFSETQ. V shed 0 bases and J shed 0 bases, with 6 bases lying between them. CDR3 sequence (DNA): TGCGCCAGCAGCTTGGGCGACACTAACTATGGCTACACCTTC. Translation: CASSLGDTNYGYTF.

The gene calls are TRBV18 and TRBJ2-3; perhaps TRBD2 as D (5 bases). Looked up from germline, CDR1 is KGHSH and CDR2 is LQKENI. The CDR3 is 17 amino acids. V shed 3 bases and J shed 0 bases, with 16 bases lying between them. The CDR3 region has the DNA TGTGCCAGCTCACCCCTCCAGCGGAGACCTAGCACAGATACGCAGTATTTT. This sequence encodes CASSPLQRRPSTDTQYF.

J is TRBJ2-7 and V is TRBV6-5; 7 nucleotides match TRBD1. Trimming cost V 11 bases and J 3 bases; bases outside gene matches: 4. Germline assignment: CDR1 MNHEY and CDR2 SVGAGI. CDR3 length: 11 amino acids. The CDR3 spells CAQGDNYEQYF. The CDR3 DNA is TGTGCCCAGGGGGATAACTACGAGCAGTACTTC.

The CDR3 here is CASSFVSGAYEQYF. The CDR3, as DNA: TGTGCCAGCAGCTTTGTGAGCGGGGCCTACGAGCAGTACTTC. The rearrangement uses TRBV7-2 and TRBJ2-7; 7 bases map to TRBD2. The V and J ends lost 3 bases and 2 bases, in that order; junction bases with no gene match: 4. Germline CDR1 is SGHTA and CDR2 is FQGNSA. This CDR3 spans 14 amino acids.

The rearrangement uses TRBV7-2 and TRBJ1-2; 7 bases match TRBD1. The length of the CDR3 is 13 residues. V shed 2 bases, J shed 8 bases, and the junction held 5 bases outside the gene matches. Germline CDR1 and CDR2: SGHTA and FQGNSA. The CDR3 spells CASSLWDRGGYTF. The CDR3 nucleotides read TGTGCCAGCAGCTTATGGGACAGAGGGGGCTACACCTTC.

The chain combines TRBV2 with TRBJ2-3; 15 bases match TRBD2. The V gene end was trimmed by 6 bases and the J gene end by 4 bases; junction bases not matched to a gene: 14. Germline V CDR1 and CDR2: SNHLY, FYNNEI. The CDR3 extends over 19 amino acids. The CDR3 region is CASRGGLAGGASRADTQYF. CDR3 nucleotide sequence: TGTGCCAGCAGGGGGGGACTAGCGGGAGGCGCCTCCCGGGCAGATACGCAGTATTTT. Combining the CDR3 with reference TRBV2 and TRBJ2-3 gives the whole variable domain EPEVTQTPSHQVTQMGQEVILRCVPISNHLYFYWYRQILGQKVEFLVSFYNNEISEKSEIFDDQFSVERPDGSNFTLKIRSTKLEDSAMYFCASRGGLAGGASRADTQYFGPGTRLTVL.

This sequence joins TRBV4-2 and TRBJ1-1; D perhaps matches TRBD1 (5 bases). The CDR3 loop spans 13 amino acids. V was shortened by 0 bases and J by 6 bases, with 8 bases between the two germline ends. The V gene's germline CDR1 is LGHNA and CDR2 YNFKEQ. CDR3 sequence reads: CASSQDQGAEAFF. The CDR3 nucleotides read TGTGCCAGCAGCCAAGATCAGGGCGCTGAAGCTTTCTTT.